This T cell receptor (beta chain) was captured in a study of shared clonotypes between healthy human individuals. Whole-study context: The people who gave samples were two women and a few men aged 18 to 49.

In the naive CD8 group, cells lacked CD45RO and were positively selected for CCR7, so terminally differentiated effector memory CD45RA+ cells were left out. Genomic DNA per cell subset filled all wells of several immunoSEQ plates. Authors' analysis steps: Without quality scores, immunoSEQ junctional reads could not be filtered like full-length reads. Profiled with immunoSEQ multiplex PCR; TCRdb holds only in-frame clones, not every one. The V and J calls and clone size come from that table; D and trimming were worked out from the DNA. The sample records some 2,100,000 clones, just over 90% being singletons. Study-wide results and caveats: How much donors shared clonotypes was expected to be affected by sequencing depth.

A word on this clone: Antigen specificity is unknown.

The clonotype originates from a man younger than 35 in good health. Some clones in this sample may be carry-over from other donors' samples. Specimen: naive CD8+ T cells from PBMCs.

The DNA of the CDR3 is TGTGCCAGCAGTTTATCGAAAAGCGGGTCAGCGGGCGGCTACACCTTC. The encoded protein is CASSLSKSGSAGGYTF. The V call is TRBV27, the J call TRBJ1-2; the D is unclear. The CDR3 contains 16 residues. The germline gives CDR1 MNHEY, CDR2 SMNVEV (reference sequence). Trimming pared 0 bases from V and 8 bases from J, leaving 19 bases between.